There are many counts of the clone carrying this T cell receptor (beta chain). Its antigen is undetermined. The V gene end was trimmed by 4 bases and the J gene end by 7 bases; junction bases not matched to a gene: 15. The CDR3 length is 17 residues. Germline assignment: CDR1 KGHDR and CDR2 SFDVKD. The sample originates from a study of T-cell memory formation after mild COVID-19. Study at large: TCR clusters were largely donor specific.

The authors produced TCR alpha and TCR beta cDNA libraries with sample barcodes and UMIs by 5'RACE using constant-segment primers. TCRdb reprocessed the 5' RACE reads via MiXCR and lists one record per CDR3 protein. The sample includes a few hundred thousand distinct CDR3 sequences, more than 13% of them seen just once. Study results and limitations: CD4+ bias marked clones expanding day 15 to 37, unlike balanced contracting clones. Cross-reactive memory seemingly joined, as some responding clones were found in pre-infection memory.

The sample was PBMCs or a T cell subset sorted from them (not recorded which). This chain links TRBV24-1 with TRBJ2-3; 8 positions match TRBD2. The TCR originated in a man younger than 35 who had mild COVID-19 (a few samples of this study predate the infection). Cell type and time point are not known. The DNA for the CDR3 is TGTGCCACCAGTGACCCGAGCCCGGGGGGGGCGAAAAATACGCAGTATTTT. Translated, it gives CATSDPSPGGAKNTQYF.